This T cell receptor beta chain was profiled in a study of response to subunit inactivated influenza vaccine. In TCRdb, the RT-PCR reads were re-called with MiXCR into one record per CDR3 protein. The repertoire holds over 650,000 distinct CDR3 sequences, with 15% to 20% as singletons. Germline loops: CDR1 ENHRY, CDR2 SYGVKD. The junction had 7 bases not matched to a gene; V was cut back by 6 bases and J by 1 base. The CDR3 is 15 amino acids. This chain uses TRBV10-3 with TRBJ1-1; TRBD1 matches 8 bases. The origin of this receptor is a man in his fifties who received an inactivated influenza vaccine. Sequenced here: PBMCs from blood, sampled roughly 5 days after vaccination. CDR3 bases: TGTGCCATCAGACCCGGACAGGGTCGGAACACTGAAGCTTTCTTT. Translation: CAIRPGQGRNTEAFF.